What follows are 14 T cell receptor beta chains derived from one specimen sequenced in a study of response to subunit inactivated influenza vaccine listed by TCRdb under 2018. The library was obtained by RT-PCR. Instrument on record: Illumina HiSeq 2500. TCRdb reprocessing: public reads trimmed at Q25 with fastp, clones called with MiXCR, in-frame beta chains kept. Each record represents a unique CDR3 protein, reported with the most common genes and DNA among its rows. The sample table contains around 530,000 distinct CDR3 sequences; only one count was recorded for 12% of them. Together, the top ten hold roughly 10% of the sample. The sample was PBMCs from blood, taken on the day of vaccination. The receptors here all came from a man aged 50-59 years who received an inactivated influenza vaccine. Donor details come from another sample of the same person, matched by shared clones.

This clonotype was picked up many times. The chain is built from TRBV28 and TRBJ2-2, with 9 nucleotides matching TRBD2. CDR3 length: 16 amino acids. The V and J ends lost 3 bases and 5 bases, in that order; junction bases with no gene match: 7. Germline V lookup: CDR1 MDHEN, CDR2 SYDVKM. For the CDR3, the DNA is TGTGCCAGCAGTTTGCCGGGTAGCGGGGGTACCGGGGAGCTGTTTTTT. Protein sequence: CASSLPGSGGTGELFF. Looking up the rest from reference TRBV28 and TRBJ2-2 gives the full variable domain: DVKVTQSSRYLVKRTGEKVFLECVQDMDHENMFWYRQDPGLGLRLIYFSYDVKMKEKGDIPEGYSVSREKKERFSLILESASTNQTSMYLCASSLPGSGGTGELFFGEGSRLTVL.

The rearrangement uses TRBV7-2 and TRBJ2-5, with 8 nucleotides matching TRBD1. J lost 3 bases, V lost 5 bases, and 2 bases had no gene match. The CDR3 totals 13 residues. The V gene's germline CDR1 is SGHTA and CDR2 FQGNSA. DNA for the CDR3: TGTGCCAGCAGCGCGGACAGGGAAGAGACCCAGTACTTC. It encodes CASSADREETQYF.

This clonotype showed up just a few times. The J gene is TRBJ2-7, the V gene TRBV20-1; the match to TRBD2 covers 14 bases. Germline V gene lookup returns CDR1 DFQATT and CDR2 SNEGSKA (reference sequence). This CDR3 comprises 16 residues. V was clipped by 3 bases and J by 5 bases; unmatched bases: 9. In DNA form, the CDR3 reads TGCAGTGCTAGGGCGGGGACTAGCGGGAGTGATAACGAGCAGTACTTC. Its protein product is CSARAGTSGSDNEQYF.

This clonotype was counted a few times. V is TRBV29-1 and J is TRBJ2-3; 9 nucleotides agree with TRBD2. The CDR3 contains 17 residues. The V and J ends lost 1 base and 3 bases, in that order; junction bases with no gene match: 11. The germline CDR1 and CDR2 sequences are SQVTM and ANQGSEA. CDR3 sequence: CSVEAIGRGGRTDTQYF. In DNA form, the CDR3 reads TGCAGCGTTGAAGCAATCGGGCGGGGGGGCCGGACAGATACGCAGTATTTT.

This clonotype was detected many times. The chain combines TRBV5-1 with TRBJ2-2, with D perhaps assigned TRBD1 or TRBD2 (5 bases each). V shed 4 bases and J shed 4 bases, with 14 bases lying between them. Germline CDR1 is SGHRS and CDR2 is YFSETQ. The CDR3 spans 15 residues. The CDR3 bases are TGCGCCAGCAGCGCTGGGGGACCGGCCACCGGGGAGCTGTTTTTT. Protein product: CASSAGGPATGELFF.

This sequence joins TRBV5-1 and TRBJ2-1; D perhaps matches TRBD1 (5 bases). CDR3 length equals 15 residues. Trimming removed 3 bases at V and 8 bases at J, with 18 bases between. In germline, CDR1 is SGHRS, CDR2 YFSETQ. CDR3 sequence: CASSWNPGLVDEQFF. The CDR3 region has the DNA TGCGCCAGCAGCTGGAACCCAGGGTTAGTTGATGAGCAGTTCTTC. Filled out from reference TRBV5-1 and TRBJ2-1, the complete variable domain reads KAGVTQTPRYLIKTRGQQVTLSCSPISGHRSVSWYQQTPGQGLQFLFEYFSETQRNKGNFPGRFSGRQFSNSRSEMNVSTLELGDSALYLCASSWNPGLVDEQFFGPGTRLTVL.

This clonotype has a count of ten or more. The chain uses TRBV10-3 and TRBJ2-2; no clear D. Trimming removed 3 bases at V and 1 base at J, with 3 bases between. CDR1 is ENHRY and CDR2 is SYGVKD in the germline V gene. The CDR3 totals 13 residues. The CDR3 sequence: CAISDGNTGELFF. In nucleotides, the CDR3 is TGTGCCATCAGTGACGGGAACACCGGGGAGCTGTTTTTT.

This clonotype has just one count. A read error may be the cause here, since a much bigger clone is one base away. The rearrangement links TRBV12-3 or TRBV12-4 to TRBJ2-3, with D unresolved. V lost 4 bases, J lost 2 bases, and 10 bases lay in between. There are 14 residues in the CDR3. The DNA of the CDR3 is TGTGCCAGCAGTTGGGCAAATACCACAGATACGCAGTATTTT. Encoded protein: CASSWANTTDTQYF.

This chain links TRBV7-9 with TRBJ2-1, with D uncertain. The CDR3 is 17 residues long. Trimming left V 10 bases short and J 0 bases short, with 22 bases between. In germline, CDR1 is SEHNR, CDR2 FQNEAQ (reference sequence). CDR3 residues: CAISSRSSQSSYNEQFF. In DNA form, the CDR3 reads TGTGCCATATCCTCGAGGAGTAGCCAGAGCTCCTACAATGAGCAGTTCTTC. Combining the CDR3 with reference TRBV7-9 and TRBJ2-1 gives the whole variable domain DTGVSQNPRHKITKRGQNVTFRCDPISEHNRLYWYRQTLGQGPEFLTYFQNEAQLEKSRLLSDRFSAERPKGSFSTLEIQRTEQGDSAMYLCAISSRSSQSSYNEQFFGPGTRLTVL.

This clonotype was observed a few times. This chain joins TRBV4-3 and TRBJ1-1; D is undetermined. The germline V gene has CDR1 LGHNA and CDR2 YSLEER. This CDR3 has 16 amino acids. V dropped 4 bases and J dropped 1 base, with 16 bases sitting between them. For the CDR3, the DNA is TGCGCCAGCAGCCCCGGGGTCCCCGGAGGGAACACTGAAGCTTTCTTT. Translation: CASSPGVPGGNTEAFF.

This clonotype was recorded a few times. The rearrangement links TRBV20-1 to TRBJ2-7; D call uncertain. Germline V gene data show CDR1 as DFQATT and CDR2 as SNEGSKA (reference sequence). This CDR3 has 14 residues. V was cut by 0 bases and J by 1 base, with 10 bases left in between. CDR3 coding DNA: TGCAGTGCTAGAGATGGGCAGCTATCCTACGAGCAGTACTTC. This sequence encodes CSARDGQLSYEQYF.

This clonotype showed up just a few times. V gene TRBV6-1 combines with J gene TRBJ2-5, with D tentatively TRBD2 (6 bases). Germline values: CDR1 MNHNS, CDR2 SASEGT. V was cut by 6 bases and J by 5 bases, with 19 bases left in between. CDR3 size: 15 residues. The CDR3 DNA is TGTGCCAGCAGGTCGGGAGCCGCTCACGGTGAGACCCAGTACTTC. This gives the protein CASRSGAAHGETQYF.

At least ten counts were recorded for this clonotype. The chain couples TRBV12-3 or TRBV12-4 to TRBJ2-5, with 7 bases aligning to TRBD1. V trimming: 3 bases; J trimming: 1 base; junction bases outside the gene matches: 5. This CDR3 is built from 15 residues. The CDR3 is CASSLGQWSQETQYF. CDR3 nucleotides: TGTGCCAGCAGTTTGGGACAGTGGAGCCAAGAGACCCAGTACTTC.

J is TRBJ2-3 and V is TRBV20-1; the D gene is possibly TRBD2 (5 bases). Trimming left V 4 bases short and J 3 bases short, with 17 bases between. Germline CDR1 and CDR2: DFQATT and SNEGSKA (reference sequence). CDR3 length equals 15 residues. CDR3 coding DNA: TGCAGTGCTACCAGAGGAGGAGCCACGACAGATACGCAGTATTTT. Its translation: CSATRGGATTDTQYF.